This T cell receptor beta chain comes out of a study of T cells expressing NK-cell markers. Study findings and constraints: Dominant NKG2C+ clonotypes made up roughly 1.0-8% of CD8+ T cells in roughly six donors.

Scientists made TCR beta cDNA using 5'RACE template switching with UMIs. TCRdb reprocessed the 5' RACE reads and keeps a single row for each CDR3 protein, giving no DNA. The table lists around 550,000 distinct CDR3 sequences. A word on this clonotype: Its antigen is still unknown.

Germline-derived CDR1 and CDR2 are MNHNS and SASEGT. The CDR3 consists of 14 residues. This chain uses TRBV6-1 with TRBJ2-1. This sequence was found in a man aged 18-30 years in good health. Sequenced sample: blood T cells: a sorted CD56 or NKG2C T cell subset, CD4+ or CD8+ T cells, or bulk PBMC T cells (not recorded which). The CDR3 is CASTGTAKSPEQFF.